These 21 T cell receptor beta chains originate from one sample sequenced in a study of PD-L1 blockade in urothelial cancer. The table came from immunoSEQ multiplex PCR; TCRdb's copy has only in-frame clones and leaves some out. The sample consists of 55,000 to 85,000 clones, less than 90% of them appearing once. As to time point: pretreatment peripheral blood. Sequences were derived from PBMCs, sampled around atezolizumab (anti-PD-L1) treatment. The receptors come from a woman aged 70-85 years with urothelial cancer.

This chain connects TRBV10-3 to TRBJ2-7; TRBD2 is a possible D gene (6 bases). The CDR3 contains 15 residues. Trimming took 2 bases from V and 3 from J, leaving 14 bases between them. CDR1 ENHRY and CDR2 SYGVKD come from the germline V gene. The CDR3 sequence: CAISEAGTSRYEQYF. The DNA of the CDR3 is TGTGCCATCAGTGAGGCTGGGACTTCCCGCTACGAGCAGTACTTC.

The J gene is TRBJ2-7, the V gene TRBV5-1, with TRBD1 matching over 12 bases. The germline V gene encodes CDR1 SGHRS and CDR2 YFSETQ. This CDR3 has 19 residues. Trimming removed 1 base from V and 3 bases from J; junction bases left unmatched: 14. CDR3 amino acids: CASSLIWDRGLPKLYEQYF. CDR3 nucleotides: TGCGCCAGCAGCTTGATATGGGACAGGGGGCTACCCAAACTCTACGAGCAGTACTTC.

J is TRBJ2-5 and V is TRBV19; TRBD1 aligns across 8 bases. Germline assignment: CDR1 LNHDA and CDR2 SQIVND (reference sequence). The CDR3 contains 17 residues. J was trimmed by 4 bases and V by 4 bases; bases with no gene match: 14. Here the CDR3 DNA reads TGTGCCAGTAGTAGTTCGGACAGGGAAAATTTGAGAGAGACCCAGTACTTC. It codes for CASSSSDRENLRETQYF.

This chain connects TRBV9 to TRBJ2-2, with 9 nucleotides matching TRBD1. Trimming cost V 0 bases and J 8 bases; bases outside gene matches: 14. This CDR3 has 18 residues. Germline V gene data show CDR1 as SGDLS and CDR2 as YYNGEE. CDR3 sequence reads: CASSVARTGTGLRGELFF. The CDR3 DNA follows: TGTGCCAGCAGCGTAGCCCGCACCGGGACAGGGTTACGAGGGGAGCTGTTTTTT.

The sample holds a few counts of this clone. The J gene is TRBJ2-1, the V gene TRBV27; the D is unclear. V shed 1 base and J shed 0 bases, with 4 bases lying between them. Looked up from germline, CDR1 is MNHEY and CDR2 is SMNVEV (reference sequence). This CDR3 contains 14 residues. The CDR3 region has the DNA TGTGCCAGCAGTTTATGGGCCTCCTACAATGAGCAGTTCTTC. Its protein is CASSLWASYNEQFF.

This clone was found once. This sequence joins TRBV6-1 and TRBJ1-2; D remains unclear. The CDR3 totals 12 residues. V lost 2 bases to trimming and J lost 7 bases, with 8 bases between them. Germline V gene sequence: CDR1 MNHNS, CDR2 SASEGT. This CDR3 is CASSESGLGYTF. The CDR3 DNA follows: TGTGCCAGCAGTGAAAGTGGGCTTGGCTACACCTTC.

CDR3 bases: TGTGCCAGTAGTATAAACAGATACGCTAACTATGGCTACACCTTC. It specifies CASSINRYANYGYTF. V usage is TRBV19 and J usage is TRBJ1-2; D remains ambiguous. In germline, CDR1 is LNHDA, CDR2 SQIVND (reference sequence). Trimming shortened V by 2 bases and J by 0 bases, and 10 bases separated the two germline ends. This CDR3 has 15 amino acids.

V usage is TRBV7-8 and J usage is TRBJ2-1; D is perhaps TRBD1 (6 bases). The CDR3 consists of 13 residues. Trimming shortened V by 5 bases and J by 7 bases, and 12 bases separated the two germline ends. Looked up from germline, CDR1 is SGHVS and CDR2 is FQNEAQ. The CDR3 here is CASSPAQGNEQFF. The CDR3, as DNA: TGTGCCAGCAGCCCTGCACAGGGTAATGAGCAGTTCTTC.

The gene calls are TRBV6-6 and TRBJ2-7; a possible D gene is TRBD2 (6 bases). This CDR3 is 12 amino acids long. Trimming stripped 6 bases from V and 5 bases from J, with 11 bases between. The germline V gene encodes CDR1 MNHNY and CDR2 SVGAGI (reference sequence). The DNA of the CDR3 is TGTGCCAGCAGCCGACTAGGAGACGAGCAGTACTTC. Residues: CASSRLGDEQYF.

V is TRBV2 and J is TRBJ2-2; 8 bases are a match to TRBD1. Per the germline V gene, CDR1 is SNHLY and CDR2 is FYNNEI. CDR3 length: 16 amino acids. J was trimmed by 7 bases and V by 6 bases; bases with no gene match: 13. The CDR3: CASRAQGALWGGELFF. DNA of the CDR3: TGTGCCAGCAGAGCCCAGGGGGCCCTGTGGGGCGGGGAGCTGTTTTTT.

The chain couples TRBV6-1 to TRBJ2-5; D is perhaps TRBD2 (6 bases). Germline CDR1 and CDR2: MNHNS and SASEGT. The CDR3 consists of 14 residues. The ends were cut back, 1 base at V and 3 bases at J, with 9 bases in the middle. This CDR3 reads CASSEVSGEETQYF. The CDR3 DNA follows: TGTGCCAGCAGTGAAGTTAGCGGAGAAGAGACCCAGTACTTC.

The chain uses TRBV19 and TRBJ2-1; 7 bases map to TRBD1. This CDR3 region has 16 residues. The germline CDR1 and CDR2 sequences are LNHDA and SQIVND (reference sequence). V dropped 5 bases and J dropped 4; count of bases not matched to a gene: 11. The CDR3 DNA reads TGTGCCAGTAGTCTGTTTGCAGGGGGAAGTTACAATGAGCAGTTCTTC. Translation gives CASSLFAGGSYNEQFF.

CDR3 in amino acids: CASSREGSNEKLFF. Written as DNA, the CDR3 is TGTGCCAGCAGCCGGGAGGGGTCTAATGAAAAACTGTTTTTT. The chain is built from TRBV9 and TRBJ1-4; D possibly corresponds to TRBD1 (5 bases). Trimming removed 4 bases at V and 3 bases at J, with 10 bases between. The germline V gene encodes CDR1 SGDLS and CDR2 YYNGEE. This CDR3 comprises 14 residues.

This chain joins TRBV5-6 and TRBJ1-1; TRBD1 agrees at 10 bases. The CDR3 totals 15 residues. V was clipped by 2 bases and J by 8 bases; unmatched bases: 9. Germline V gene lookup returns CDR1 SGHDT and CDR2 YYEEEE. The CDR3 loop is CASSLTGTGVAEAFF. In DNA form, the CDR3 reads TGTGCCAGCAGCTTAACCGGGACAGGGGTTGCAGAAGCTTTCTTT.

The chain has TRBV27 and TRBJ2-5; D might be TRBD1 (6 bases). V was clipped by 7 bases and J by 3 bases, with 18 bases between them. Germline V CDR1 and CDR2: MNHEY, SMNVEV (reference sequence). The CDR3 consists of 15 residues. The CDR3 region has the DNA TGTGCCAGCACTGCATTCGGACAGCCCGAAGAGACCCAGTACTTC. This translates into CASTAFGQPEETQYF.

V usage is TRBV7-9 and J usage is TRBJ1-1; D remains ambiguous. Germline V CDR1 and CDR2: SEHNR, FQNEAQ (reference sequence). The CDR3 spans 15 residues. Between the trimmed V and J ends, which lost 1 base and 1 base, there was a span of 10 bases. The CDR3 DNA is TGTGCCAGCAGCTTAGGGGCAGGTGCGAACACTGAAGCTTTCTTT. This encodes CASSLGAGANTEAFF. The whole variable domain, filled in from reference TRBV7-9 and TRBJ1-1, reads DTGVSQNPRHKITKRGQNVTFRCDPISEHNRLYWYRQTLGQGPEFLTYFQNEAQLEKSRLLSDRFSAERPKGSFSTLEIQRTEQGDSAMYLCASSLGAGANTEAFFGQGTRLTVV.

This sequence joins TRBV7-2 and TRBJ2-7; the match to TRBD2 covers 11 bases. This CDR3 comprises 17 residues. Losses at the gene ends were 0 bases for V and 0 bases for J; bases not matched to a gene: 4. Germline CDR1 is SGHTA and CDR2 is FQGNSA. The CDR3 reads CASSLASGGVSSYEQYF. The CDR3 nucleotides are TGTGCCAGCAGCTTAGCTAGCGGGGGGGTGAGCTCCTACGAGCAGTACTTC.

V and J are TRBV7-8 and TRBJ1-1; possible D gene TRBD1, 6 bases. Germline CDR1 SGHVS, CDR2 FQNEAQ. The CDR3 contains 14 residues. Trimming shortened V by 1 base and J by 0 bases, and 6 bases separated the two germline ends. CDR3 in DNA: TGTGCCAGCAGCTTAGGGGGGCTGAACACTGAAGCTTTCTTT. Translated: CASSLGGLNTEAFF.

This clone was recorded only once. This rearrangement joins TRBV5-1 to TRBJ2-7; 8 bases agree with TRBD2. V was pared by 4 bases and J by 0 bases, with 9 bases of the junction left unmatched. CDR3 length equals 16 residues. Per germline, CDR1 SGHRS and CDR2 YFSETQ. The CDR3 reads CASSPEPGLVSYEQYF. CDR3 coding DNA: TGCGCCAGCAGCCCGGAGCCGGGACTAGTCTCCTACGAGCAGTACTTC.

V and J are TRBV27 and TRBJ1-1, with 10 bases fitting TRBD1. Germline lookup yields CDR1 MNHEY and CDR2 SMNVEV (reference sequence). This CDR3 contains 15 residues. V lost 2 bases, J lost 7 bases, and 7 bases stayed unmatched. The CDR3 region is CASSLTRQGAGEAFF. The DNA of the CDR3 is TGTGCCAGCAGTTTAACCCGACAGGGGGCTGGTGAAGCTTTCTTT.

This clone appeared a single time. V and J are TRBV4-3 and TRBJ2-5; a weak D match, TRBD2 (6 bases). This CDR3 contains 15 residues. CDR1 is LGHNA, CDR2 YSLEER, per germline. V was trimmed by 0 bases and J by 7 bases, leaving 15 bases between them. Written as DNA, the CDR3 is TGCGCCAGCAGCCAAGAACGGTGGGAGGCGGCGACCCAGTACTTC. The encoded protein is CASSQERWEAATQYF.